The rows below give T cell receptor beta chains drawn from one sample of a study of radiotherapy plus CTLA-4 blockade in lung cancer. The data were produced by immunoSEQ multiplex PCR, yet TCRdb's version contains in-frame clones alone and is incomplete. The sample consists of fewer than 100,000 clones, about four fifths of them appearing once. Sequences were derived from peripheral blood, sampled from a patient treated with radiotherapy plus ipilimumab. The receptors come from a human donor with non-small cell lung cancer whose response to radiotherapy plus ipilimumab could not be evaluated. Some clones in this sample may be carry-over from other donors' samples. Each CDR3 is given without its conserved first and last residue.

V	J	CDR3
TRBV4-2	TRBJ2-5	ASSQEQGRETQY
TRBV29-1	TRBJ2-2	SVWQGGGELF
TRBV28	TRBJ1-1	ASSPRTGLTEAF
TRBV28	TRBJ2-2	ASSSYPLAGGNTGELF
TRBV6-6	TRBJ2-7	ASSYSDRGPYEQY
TRBV30	TRBJ1-3	AWSAATGVPISGNTIY
TRBV6-1	TRBJ2-7	ASSPRDRGYEQY
TRBV29-1	TRBJ2-2	SVGGQTFTGELF
TRBV2	TRBJ1-2	ASSTLGGRGGYT
TRBV28	TRBJ1-5	ASSFKREGNQPQH
TRBV5-1	TRBJ1-4	ASSRGSGEKLF
TRBV19	TRBJ1-6	ASTGTYNSPLH
TRBV4-1	TRBJ2-2	ASSVRGPNTGELF
TRBV5-1	TRBJ2-3	ASSSQGAGDTQY
TRBV19	TRBJ2-7	ATRIGPDYEQY
TRBV5-1	TRBJ2-2	ASSFQGSNTGELF
TRBV5-5	TRBJ1-5	ASSWTQNQPQH
TRBV18	TRBJ1-3	ASSPPSQRGNTIY
TRBV7-2	TRBJ2-3	ASSQYGTGGGVTDTQY
TRBV5-5	TRBJ1-5	ASSPRVNQPQH
TRBV6-5	TRBJ1-6	ASSYPPGVDSPLH
TRBV4-3	TRBJ2-4	ASSQVASGGLAKNIQY
TRBV2	TRBJ2-1	ASSEIGQGYYNEQF
TRBV5-1	TRBJ2-3	ASSLGSSGGIVDTQY
TRBV4-2	TRBJ2-1	ASSQDRGGLYNEQF
TRBV4-1	TRBJ2-1	ASSQGLALNEKF
TRBV20-1	TRBJ1-2	SAPGVDGYT
TRBV7-2	TRBJ1-2	ASSFGQGDGYT
TRBV7-9	TRBJ2-3	ASSSGLAGGRGLQY
TRBV6-5	TRBJ1-5	ASSSSLVGNQPQH
TRBV4-2	TRBJ2-3	ASSQEIAGLSTDTQY
TRBV10-3	TRBJ2-2	AISDLGQVDFTGELF
TRBV10-3	TRBJ1-5	AISELTGEGQPQH
TRBV7-6	TRBJ2-5	ASSLDTGEETQY
TRBV19	TRBJ2-5	ASSPRGETQY
TRBV6-6	TRBJ1-1	ASSYTGQEQAF
TRBV18	TRBJ1-1	ASSPDRGSTEAF
TRBV7-9	TRBJ2-7	ASSSRDRSSYEQY
TRBV7-8	TRBJ1-6	ASTMGRGGSPLH
TRBV4-2	TRBJ2-2	ASSPGLAGDLYTGELF
TRBV2	TRBJ2-7	ASSEGRARTYEQY
TRBV28	TRBJ2-7	ASSLPGQGYEQY
TRBV20-1	TRBJ2-7	QAGTPYEQY
TRBV6-6	TRBJ2-7	ASSPRQGAAYEQY
TRBV28	TRBJ1-4	ASSFGGGDNEKLF
TRBV5-5	TRBJ1-3	ASGRGASGNTIY
TRBV11-2	TRBJ2-3	ASSSFRTGGDTQY
TRBV9	-	ASSGRTPPVRGHEQY
TRBV28	TRBJ2-7	ASSLEGSEQY
TRBV18	TRBJ1-5	ASSTGGGGQPQH
TRBV18	TRBJ2-1	ASSPSTGSYNEQF
TRBV27	TRBJ2-2	ASSLSGRGANTGELF
TRBV7-2	TRBJ1-1	ASSLRTGGVLATEAF
TRBV6-7	TRBJ1-4	ASSYLVGLGPRIVKLF
TRBV7-9	TRBJ1-1	ASSFAAQGTEAF
TRBV19	TRBJ2-1	ASTASHEQF
TRBV11-2	TRBJ2-1	ASSLASGDPYNEQF